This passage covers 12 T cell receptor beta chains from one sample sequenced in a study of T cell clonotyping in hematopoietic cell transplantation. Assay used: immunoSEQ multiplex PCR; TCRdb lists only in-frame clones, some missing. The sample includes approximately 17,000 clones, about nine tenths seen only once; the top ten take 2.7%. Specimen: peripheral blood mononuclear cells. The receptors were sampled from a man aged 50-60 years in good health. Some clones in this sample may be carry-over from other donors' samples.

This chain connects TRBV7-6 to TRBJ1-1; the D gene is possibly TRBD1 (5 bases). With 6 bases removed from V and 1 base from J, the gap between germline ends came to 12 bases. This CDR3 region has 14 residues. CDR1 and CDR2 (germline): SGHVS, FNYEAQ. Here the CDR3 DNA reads TGTGCCAGCAGACAGGACATGGAGAACACTGAAGCTTTCTTT. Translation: CASRQDMENTEAFF.

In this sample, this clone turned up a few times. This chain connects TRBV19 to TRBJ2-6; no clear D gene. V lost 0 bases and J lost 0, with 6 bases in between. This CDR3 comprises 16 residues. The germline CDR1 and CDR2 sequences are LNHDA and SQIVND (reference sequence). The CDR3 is CASSIDGSSGANVLTF. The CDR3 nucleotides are TGTGCCAGTAGTATAGATGGGTCCTCTGGGGCCAACGTCCTGACTTTC. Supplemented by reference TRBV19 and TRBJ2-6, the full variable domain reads DGGITQSPKYLFRKEGQNVTLSCEQNLNHDAMYWYRQDPGQGLRLIYYSQIVNDFQKGDIAEGYSVSREKKESFPLTVTSAQKNPTAFYLCASSIDGSSGANVLTFGAGSRLTVL.

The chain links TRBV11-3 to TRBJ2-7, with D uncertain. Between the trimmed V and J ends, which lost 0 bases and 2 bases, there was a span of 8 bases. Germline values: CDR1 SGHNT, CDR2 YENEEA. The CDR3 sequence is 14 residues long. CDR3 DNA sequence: TGTGCCAGCAGCTTAGATCGTACAGCCTACGAGCAGTACTTC. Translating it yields CASSLDRTAYEQYF.

The chain's CDR3 is CASSVVSREDTQYF. CDR3 sequence (DNA): TGTGCCAGCAGCGTAGTTTCTAGGGAAGATACGCAGTATTTT. The chain recombines TRBV9 with TRBJ2-3; D uncertain. The V gene's germline CDR1 is SGDLS and CDR2 YYNGEE. Trimming removed 0 bases at V and 5 bases at J, with 10 bases between. The CDR3 extends over 14 amino acids.

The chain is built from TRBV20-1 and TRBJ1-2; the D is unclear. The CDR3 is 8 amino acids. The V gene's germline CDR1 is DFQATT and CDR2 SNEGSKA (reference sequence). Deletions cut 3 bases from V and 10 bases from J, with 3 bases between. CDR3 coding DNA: TGCAGTGCTAGTTACTACACCTTC. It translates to CSASYYTF.

The DNA for the CDR3 is TGTGCCAGCAGCCACCGAGGACAGGTCGGGGAGACCCAGTACTTC. It translates to CASSHRGQVGETQYF. The chain links TRBV11-3 to TRBJ2-5, with 7 bases identical to TRBD1. CDR3 length equals 15 residues. The V segment lost 5 bases and the J segment 5 bases; nucleotides outside the gene matches: 11. CDR1 and CDR2 (germline): SGHNT, YENEEA. Together with reference TRBV11-3 and TRBJ2-5, the CDR3 gives the full variable domain: EAGVVQSPRYKIIEKKQPVAFWCNPISGHNTLYWYLQNLGQGPELLIRYENEEAVDDSQLPKDRFSAERLKGVDSTLKIQPAELGDSAVYLCASSHRGQVGETQYFGPGTRLLVL.

For the CDR3, the DNA is TGTGCCAGCAGCTTAGACGTCTCTGGAAACACCATATATTTT. The encoded protein is CASSLDVSGNTIYF. The chain recombines TRBV7-6 with TRBJ1-3, with D uncertain. CDR3 length: 14 amino acids. With 1 base removed from V and 0 bases from J, the gap between germline ends came to 4 bases. The germline CDR1 and CDR2 sequences are SGHVS and FNYEAQ.

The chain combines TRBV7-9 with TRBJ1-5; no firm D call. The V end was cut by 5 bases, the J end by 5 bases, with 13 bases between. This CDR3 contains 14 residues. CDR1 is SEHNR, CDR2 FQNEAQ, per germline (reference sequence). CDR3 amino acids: CASSPGGGHQPQHF. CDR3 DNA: TGTGCCAGCAGCCCGGGAGGAGGCCATCAGCCCCAGCATTTT. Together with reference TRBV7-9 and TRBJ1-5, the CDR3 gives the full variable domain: DTGVSQNPRHKITKRGQNVTFRCDPISEHNRLYWYRQTLGQGPEFLTYFQNEAQLEKSRLLSDRFSAERPKGSFSTLEIQRTEQGDSAMYLCASSPGGGHQPQHFGDGTRLSIL.

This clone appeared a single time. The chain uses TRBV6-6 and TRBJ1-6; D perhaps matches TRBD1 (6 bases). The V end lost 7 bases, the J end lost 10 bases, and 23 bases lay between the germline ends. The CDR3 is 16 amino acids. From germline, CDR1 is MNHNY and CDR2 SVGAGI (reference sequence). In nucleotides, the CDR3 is TGTGCCAGCACCCCAGCAGGGGAGTCGAGTGAATCACCCCTCCACTTT. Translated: CASTPAGESSESPLHF.

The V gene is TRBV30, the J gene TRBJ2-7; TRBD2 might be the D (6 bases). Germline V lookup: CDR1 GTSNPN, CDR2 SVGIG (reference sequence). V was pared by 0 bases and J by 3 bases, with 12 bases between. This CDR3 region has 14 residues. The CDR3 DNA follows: TGTGCCTGGAGTGTAAGGCTAGCGAGCTACGAGCAGTACTTC. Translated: CAWSVRLASYEQYF.

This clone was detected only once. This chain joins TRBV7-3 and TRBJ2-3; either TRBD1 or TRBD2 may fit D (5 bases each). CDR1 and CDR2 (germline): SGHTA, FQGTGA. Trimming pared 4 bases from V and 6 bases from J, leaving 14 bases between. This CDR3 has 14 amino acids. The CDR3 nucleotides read TGTGCCAGCAGCTCCCCCCTGAGGGGCGATACGCAGTATTTT. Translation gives CASSSPLRGDTQYF. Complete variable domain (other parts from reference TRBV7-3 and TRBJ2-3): GAGVSQTPSNKVTEKGKYVELRCDPISGHTALYWYRQSLGQGPEFLIYFQGTGAADDSGLPNDRFFAVRPEGSVSTLKIQRTERGDSAVYLCASSSPLRGDTQYFGPGTRLTVL.

DNA of the CDR3: TGTGCCAGCAGCCGAGCCGGGAGGACAGATACGCAGTATTTT. Residues: CASSRAGRTDTQYF. This chain joins TRBV6-5 and TRBJ2-3; 7 bases agree with TRBD2. Germline trimming cut 6 bases from V and 3 bases from J; bases unmatched to any gene: 6. This CDR3 region has 14 residues. Germline V CDR1 and CDR2: MNHEY, SVGAGI.